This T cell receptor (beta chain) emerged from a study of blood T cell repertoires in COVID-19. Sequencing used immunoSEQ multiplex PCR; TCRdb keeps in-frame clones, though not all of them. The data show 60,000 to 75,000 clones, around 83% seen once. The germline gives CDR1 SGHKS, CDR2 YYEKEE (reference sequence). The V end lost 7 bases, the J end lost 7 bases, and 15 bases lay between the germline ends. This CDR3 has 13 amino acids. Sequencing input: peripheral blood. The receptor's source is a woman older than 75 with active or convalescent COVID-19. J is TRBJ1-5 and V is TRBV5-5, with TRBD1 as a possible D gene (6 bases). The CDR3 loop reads CASRTAPGQPQHF. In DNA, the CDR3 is TGTGCCAGCCGGACAGCCCCTGGGCAGCCCCAGCATTTT. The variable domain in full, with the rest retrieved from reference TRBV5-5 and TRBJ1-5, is DAGVTQSPTHLIKTRGQQVTLRCSPISGHKSVSWYQQVLGQGPQFIFQYYEKEERGRGNFPDRFSARQFPNYSSELNVNALLLGDSALYLCASRTAPGQPQHFGDGTRLSIL.